The 10 T cell receptor beta chains presented below share a single source sample, sequenced in a study of blood T cell repertoires in COVID-19. The assay was immunoSEQ multiplex PCR, and TCRdb's table has in-frame clones only and misses some. The table includes around 390,000 clones, approximately 87% detected once. Specimen: PBMCs or T cells enriched from blood (not recorded which). The receptors were sampled from a woman aged 50 to 60 who had recovered from COVID-19.

This CDR3 reads CAWRPGGTGELFF. In nucleotides, the CDR3 is TGTGCCTGGAGGCCAGGGGGGACCGGGGAGCTGTTTTTT. V is TRBV30 and J is TRBJ2-2, with TRBD1 as a possible D gene (7 bases). The germline CDR1 and CDR2 sequences are GTSNPN and SVGIG (reference sequence). With 3 bases removed from V and 5 bases from J, the gap between germline ends came to 10 bases. This CDR3 has 13 amino acids.

This clone has just one count. V gene TRBV5-8 combines with J gene TRBJ1-6; 7 positions match TRBD1. Trimming at V came to 4 bases and at J to 8 bases, leaving 6 bases not matched to a gene. CDR1 is SGHTS and CDR2 is YDEGEE in the germline V gene. This CDR3 is built from 14 residues. The CDR3 reads CASSPRDSYSPLHF. The CDR3 DNA follows: TGTGCCAGCAGCCCCCGGGACAGCTATTCACCCCTCCACTTT.

V gene TRBV7-2 combines with J gene TRBJ1-5; 8 bases align to TRBD1. V was pared by 5 bases and J by 6 bases, with 6 bases of the junction left unmatched. Germline CDR1 reads SGHTA; CDR2 reads FQGNSA. The CDR3 is 14 residues long. The CDR3 bases are TGTGCCAGCAGCCCGGGACAGGTTGGTCAGCCCCAGCATTTT. This encodes CASSPGQVGQPQHF. The complete variable domain, with remaining parts taken from reference TRBV7-2 and TRBJ1-5, reads GAGVSQSPSNKVTEKGKDVELRCDPISGHTALYWYRQSLGQGLEFLIYFQGNSAPDKSGLPSDRFSAERTGGSVSTLTIQRTQQEDSAVYLCASSPGQVGQPQHFGDGTRLSIL.

The chain joins TRBV27 to TRBJ1-2; D is uncertain. CDR3 length: 13 amino acids. Germline-derived CDR1 and CDR2 are MNHEY and SMNVEV (reference sequence). V was trimmed by 7 bases and J by 2 bases, leaving 11 bases between them. The CDR3 DNA is TGTGCCAGCACCCATGGGGAGAACTATGGCTACACCTTC. Protein sequence: CASTHGENYGYTF.

The V gene is TRBV9, the J gene TRBJ2-1; 12 bases map to TRBD2. The length of the CDR3 is 14 residues. Germline CDR1 reads SGDLS; CDR2 reads YYNGEE. The ends lost 4 bases at V and 8 bases at J; junction bases unmatched: 4. The CDR3 protein is CASSPGLAGYEQFF. CDR3 nucleotides: TGTGCCAGCAGCCCCGGACTAGCGGGGTATGAGCAGTTCTTC.

V gene TRBV13 combines with J gene TRBJ2-7; D possibly corresponds to TRBD1 (6 bases). CDR3 length: 16 amino acids. Germline CDR1 and CDR2: PRHDT and FYEKMQ (reference sequence). V lost 5 bases and J lost 3, with 20 bases in between. CDR3 protein: CASSRYRDRKNYEQYF. CDR3 DNA: TGTGCCAGCAGCCGATACCGAGACAGGAAAAACTACGAGCAGTACTTC.

The V gene is TRBV18, the J gene TRBJ1-2; 7 positions match TRBD1. Trimming cost V 6 bases and J 0 bases; bases outside gene matches: 7. Germline lookup yields CDR1 KGHSH and CDR2 LQKENI. CDR3 length: 15 amino acids. CDR3 in DNA: TGTGCCAGCTCCCCGGGGACAGTGACTAACTATGGCTACACCTTC. Amino acid sequence: CASSPGTVTNYGYTF.

J is TRBJ2-2 and V is TRBV7-2; perhaps TRBD2 as D (7 bases). The germline V gene has CDR1 SGHTA and CDR2 FQGNSA. Trimming shortened V by 9 bases and J by 1 base, and 15 bases separated the two germline ends. The CDR3 totals 15 residues. CDR3 nucleotides: TGTGCCAGTCGTGGGCGGGGGCGGAACACCGGGGAGCTGTTTTTT. Translating gives CASRGRGRNTGELFF.

The chain is built from TRBV6-2 or TRBV6-3 and TRBJ1-1; 7 nucleotides agree with TRBD1. Germline trimming cut 2 bases from V and 4 bases from J; bases unmatched to any gene: 7. The CDR3 is 15 amino acids. Germline lookup yields CDR1 MNHEY and CDR2 SVGEGT. This chain's CDR3 is CASSYPDRAFTEAFF. The CDR3 bases are TGTGCCAGCAGTTACCCAGACAGGGCCTTCACTGAAGCTTTCTTT.

The genes are TRBV4-1 and TRBJ2-3, with TRBD1 matching over 8 bases. The CDR3 is made up of 14 amino acids. Germline V lookup: CDR1 MGHRA, CDR2 YSYEKL. V lost 1 base and J lost 4; bases outside the gene matches: 1. CDR3 region: CASSQGTGSDTQYF. The DNA for the CDR3 is TGCGCCAGCAGCCAAGGGACAGGGTCAGATACGCAGTATTTT.